These T cell receptor beta chains were read from a single sample in a study of shared clonotypes between healthy human individuals. Produced via immunoSEQ multiplex PCR; TCRdb's table is partial and in-frame only. The sample consists of approximately 2,300,000 clones, under 95% of them appearing once. Input material: naive CD4+ T cells from PBMCs. Source of these receptors: a man between 18 and 29 years old in good health. Some clones in this sample may be carry-over from other donors' samples. CDR3s include the opening cysteine and the closing phenylalanine or tryptophan. Fields, in order: J gene, D gene, clone size, V gene, CDR3 protein, CDR3 DNA. A D gene is named only where the DNA matches it firmly. Not all rows give a size; the values are once, few, many and, for expanded clones, a class.

j_gene: TRBJ2-1; d_gene: .; abundance: .; v_gene: TRBV6-4; CDR3aa: CASRRAPAYNEQFF; CDR3nt: TGTGCCAGCAGGAGGGCACCGGCCTACAATGAGCAGTTCTTC
j_gene: TRBJ1-5; d_gene: .; abundance: few; v_gene: TRBV6-5; CDR3aa: CASSGRLNQPQHF; CDR3nt: TGTGCCAGCAGTGGACGTCTGAATCAGCCCCAGCATTTT
j_gene: TRBJ2-1; d_gene: .; abundance: .; v_gene: TRBV7-2; CDR3aa: CASSLGAHLGYEQFF; CDR3nt: TGTGCCAGCAGCTTAGGCGCACATTTGGGGTATGAGCAGTTCTTC
j_gene: TRBJ2-1; d_gene: TRBD2; abundance: .; v_gene: TRBV9; CDR3aa: CASSPRREADYNEQFF; CDR3nt: TGTGCCAGCAGCCCCCGGCGGGAGGCCGACTACAATGAGCAGTTCTTC
j_gene: TRBJ1-1; d_gene: .; abundance: .; v_gene: TRBV11-2; CDR3aa: CASSLTGRGAEAFF; CDR3nt: TGTGCCAGCAGCTTGACAGGTCGGGGGGCTGAAGCTTTCTTT
j_gene: TRBJ2-2; d_gene: .; abundance: .; v_gene: TRBV7-3; CDR3aa: CASSLLLRTGELFF; CDR3nt: TGTGCCAGCAGCTTACTGTTACGTACCGGGGAGCTGTTTTTT
j_gene: TRBJ2-2; d_gene: .; abundance: .; v_gene: TRBV28; CDR3aa: CASSLSLAYSGELFF; CDR3nt: TGTGCCAGCAGTTTATCCCTAGCGTATTCCGGGGAGCTGTTTTTT
j_gene: TRBJ2-2; d_gene: .; abundance: .; v_gene: TRBV6-5; CDR3aa: CASSGAGSGELFF; CDR3nt: TGTGCCAGCAGCGGAGCAGGGTCCGGGGAGCTGTTTTTT
j_gene: TRBJ2-7; d_gene: .; abundance: .; v_gene: TRBV5-4; CDR3aa: CASSLLSGEQYF; CDR3nt: TGTGCCAGCAGCTTGCTCTCTGGCGAGCAGTACTTC
j_gene: TRBJ1-5; d_gene: TRBD1; abundance: .; v_gene: TRBV19; CDR3aa: CASSSGTGSYQPQHF; CDR3nt: TGTGCCAGTAGCTCCGGGACAGGGTCGTATCAGCCCCAGCATTTT
j_gene: TRBJ2-2; d_gene: TRBD2; abundance: .; v_gene: TRBV7-3; CDR3aa: CASSPKSRGLAGNSPGELFF; CDR3nt: TGTGCCAGCAGCCCAAAATCTCGGGGACTAGCGGGTAACTCCCCCGGGGAGCTGTTTTTT
j_gene: TRBJ2-2; d_gene: .; abundance: .; v_gene: TRBV18; CDR3aa: CASSQETGTGELFF; CDR3nt: TGTGCCAGCTCACAGGAAACAGGGACCGGGGAGCTGTTTTTT
j_gene: TRBJ2-1; d_gene: TRBD2; abundance: .; v_gene: TRBV5-1; CDR3aa: CASSLGDSSGYNEQFF; CDR3nt: TGCGCCAGCAGCTTGGGGGACTCTAGCGGCTACAATGAGCAGTTCTTC
j_gene: TRBJ2-7; d_gene: TRBD1; abundance: .; v_gene: TRBV18; CDR3aa: CASSGDRSSYEQYF; CDR3nt: TGTGCCAGCTCGGGGGACAGGAGCTCCTACGAGCAGTACTTC
j_gene: TRBJ2-1; d_gene: TRBD1; abundance: .; v_gene: TRBV6-1; CDR3aa: CASRKGQYNEQFF; CDR3nt: TGTGCCAGCAGGAAGGGACAGTACAATGAGCAGTTCTTC
j_gene: TRBJ2-3; d_gene: .; abundance: .; v_gene: TRBV5-1; CDR3aa: CASRGEIFADTQYF; CDR3nt: TGCGCCAGCAGGGGGGAGATTTTCGCAGATACGCAGTATTTT